This is a list of T cell receptor beta chains from one sample in a study of T cell responses to AZD1222 COVID-19 vaccine. The repertoire was sequenced with immunoSEQ multiplex PCR; TCRdb's copy has only in-frame clones and lacks some. The sample holds 130,000 to 150,000 clones, more than 80% seen once. The specimen was peripheral blood, collected on day 0 of AZD1222 vaccination. The receptors shown here come from an adult in good health. Both conserved end residues are trimmed from each CDR3. The order of the fields is V gene, J gene, CDR3 length, D gene, CDR3 protein. D genes are given only for firm matches.

>TRBV7-8|TRBJ2-7|15|TRBD2
ASSPRPTSGGTYEQY
>TRBV13|TRBJ1-4|14|TRBD1
ASSFSGTGAPEKLF
>TRBV5-6|TRBJ1-4|14|TRBD1
ASSLVARGPDQKLF
>TRBV7-9|TRBJ2-2|11|-
ASSSTAAWELF
>TRBV3-1/TRBV3-2|TRBJ2-1|11|-
ASSQEVTSEQF
>TRBV3-1/TRBV3-2|TRBJ2-5|10|-
ASSQPEETQY
>TRBV5-6|TRBJ1-1|11|TRBD1
ASDRGGNTEAF
>TRBV27|TRBJ2-7|11|-
ASSPRLSYEQY
>TRBV3-1/TRBV3-2|TRBJ1-3|11|-
VSSHSSGNTIY
>TRBV7-9|TRBJ2-1|14|-
ASSPRRRDHYNEQF
>TRBV9|TRBJ1-2|11|-
ASSVDANYGYT
>TRBV9|TRBJ2-2|15|-
ASSVGMAGANTGELF
>TRBV4-1|TRBJ1-6|13|-
ASSHGSSYNSPLH
>TRBV5-4|TRBJ1-1|12|-
ASSLGITSLGAF
>TRBV14|TRBJ2-7|13|-
ASSAFPRDTYEQY
>TRBV3-1/TRBV3-2|TRBJ1-1|11|-
ASSQEWWTEAF
>TRBV19|TRBJ1-4|10|-
ASSIWGEKLF
>TRBV6-6|TRBJ2-2|14|-
ASSNPGTANTGELF
>TRBV3-1/TRBV3-2|TRBJ2-7|10|-
ASSRGGYEQY
>TRBV25-1|TRBJ2-7|13|TRBD2
ASRGGIGSSYEQY
>TRBV30|TRBJ1-1|10|-
AWRQGNTEAF
>TRBV11-2|TRBJ1-5|12|-
ASSLDNSNQPQH
>TRBV5-5|TRBJ2-7|14|-
ASSLDGIGGPYEQY
>TRBV24-1|TRBJ2-5|14|TRBD1
ATSDPLGGQGRTQY
>TRBV6-2/TRBV6-3|TRBJ2-1|12|-
ASSLREGYNEQF
>TRBV5-5|TRBJ1-5|14|-
ASSLAQATGNQPQH
>TRBV19|TRBJ1-3|11|-
ASSTRGRNTIY
>TRBV27|TRBJ2-1|12|-
ASSWQGTYNEQF
>TRBV6-5|TRBJ1-2|13|TRBD1
ASFRTGTGNYGYT
>TRBV21-1|TRBJ2-3|16|-
ASSKVYFPSAHTDTQY
>TRBV28|TRBJ2-7|11|-
ASSLSPDYEQY
>TRBV3-1/TRBV3-2|TRBJ1-2|11|-
ASSQDDRFGYT
>TRBV11-2|TRBJ2-1|14|TRBD1
ASSSYRDRGYNEQF
>TRBV18|TRBJ1-1|13|TRBD1
ASSPRTGGRTEAF
>TRBV30|TRBJ2-5|11|-
AWSAPYQETQY
>TRBV6-5|TRBJ2-1|13|TRBD2
ASSYSGGSLNEQF
>TRBV7-9|TRBJ2-1|13|-
ASSLGSLKGFEQF
>TRBV28|TRBJ1-1|10|-
ASSRQAPEAF
>TRBV11-2|TRBJ1-2|11|-
ASSFPGLGGYT
>TRBV19|TRBJ1-2|12|-
ASSIDRAVRGYT
>TRBV5-6|TRBJ2-1|12|-
AGSRSKGVHEQF
>TRBV19|TRBJ2-5|12|-
ASSIWAGQETQY
>TRBV19|TRBJ2-3|10|TRBD2
ASSIPGLAVY
>TRBV5-3|TRBJ2-7|14|-
ARSGGPTRLSYEQY
>TRBV6-6|TRBJ1-2|12|TRBD1
ASSRDRVNYGYT
>TRBV3-1/TRBV3-2|TRBJ1-1|13|-
ASSPLGGMNTEAF
>TRBV19|TRBJ1-5|15|TRBD1
ASSIARDRGGNQPQH
>TRBV4-2|TRBJ2-3|13|TRBD2
ARRLTSGGKDTQY
>TRBV20-1|TRBJ1-3|12|TRBD1
SASVKGAGNTIY
>TRBV30|TRBJ1-3|12|TRBD1
AWRQGASGNTIY
>TRBV21-1|TRBJ1-5|13|-
ASSKGVGDGQPQH
>TRBV30|TRBJ2-7|8|-
ATGQYEQY
>TRBV6-4|TRBJ2-3|12|TRBD1
ASSRTGGSDTQY
>TRBV27|TRBJ1-1|11|-
ASKGVLNTEAF
>TRBV5-1|TRBJ1-2|12|-
ASSLAGTLYGYT